This T cell receptor beta chain was retrieved from a study of vaccination and CD4 T cells after COVID-19. Study-wide context: Vaccination of participants consisted of two doses of either BNT162b2 or mRNA-1273 vaccine. Convalescent patients gave post-COVID blood a median about 100 days post-diagnosis, range 35 to 161.

Cultured CD4+ T cell DNA underwent sequencing with the Oncomine TCR Beta short-read assay. TCRdb redid the calling of the PCR reads with MiXCR, one entry per CDR3 protein. The data hold several thousand distinct CDR3 sequences, with around 70% observed a single time. Treatment of the sample: roughly 11-day PBMC culture with coronavirus spike peptide pools or control peptides (ViraFEST assay). One should note that the unexposed donor's CD4+ T cells were collected before the COVID-19 pandemic (2011-2018). Turning to this clonotype: Antigen specificity is unknown.

Per germline, CDR1 MDHEN and CDR2 SYDVKM. The CDR3 length is 13 residues. The V end lost 3 bases, the J end lost 0 bases, and 5 bases lay between the germline ends. The TCR comes from a human donor in good health. The chain has TRBV28 and TRBJ1-1; D uncertain. Sequenced: CD4+ T cells from blood, cultured in vitro. In nucleotides, the CDR3 is TGTGCCAGCAGTTTCGACGTGAACACTGAAGCTTTCTTT. As protein: CASSFDVNTEAFF. The full variable domain, its missing parts supplied by reference TRBV28 and TRBJ1-1, is DVKVTQSSRYLVKRTGEKVFLECVQDMDHENMFWYRQDPGLGLRLIYFSYDVKMKEKGDIPEGYSVSREKKERFSLILESASTNQTSMYLCASSFDVNTEAFFGQGTRLTVV.